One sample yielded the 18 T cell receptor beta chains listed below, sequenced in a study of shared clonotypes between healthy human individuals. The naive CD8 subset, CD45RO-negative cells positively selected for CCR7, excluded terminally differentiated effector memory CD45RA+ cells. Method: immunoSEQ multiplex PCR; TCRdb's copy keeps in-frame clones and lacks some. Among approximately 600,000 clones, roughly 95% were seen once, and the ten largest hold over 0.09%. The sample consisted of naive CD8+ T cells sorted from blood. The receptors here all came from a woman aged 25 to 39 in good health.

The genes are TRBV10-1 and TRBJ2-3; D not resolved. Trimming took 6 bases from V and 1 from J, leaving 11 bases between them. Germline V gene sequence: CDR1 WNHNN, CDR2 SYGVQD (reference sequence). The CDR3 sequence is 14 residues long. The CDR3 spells CASSGPLGTDTQYF. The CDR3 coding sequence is TGCGCCAGCAGCGGACCCTTGGGCACAGATACGCAGTATTTT.

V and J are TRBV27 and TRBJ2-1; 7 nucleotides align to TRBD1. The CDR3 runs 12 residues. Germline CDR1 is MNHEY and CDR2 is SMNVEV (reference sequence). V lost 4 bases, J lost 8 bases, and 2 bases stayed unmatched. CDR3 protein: CASSSQGHEQFF. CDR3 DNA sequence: TGTGCCAGCAGTTCACAGGGGCATGAGCAGTTCTTC.

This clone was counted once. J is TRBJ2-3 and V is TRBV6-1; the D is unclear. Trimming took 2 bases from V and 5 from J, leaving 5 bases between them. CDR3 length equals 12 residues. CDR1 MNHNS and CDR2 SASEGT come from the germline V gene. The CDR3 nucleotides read TGTGCCAGCAGTGAACACCAAGATACGCAGTATTTT. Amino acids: CASSEHQDTQYF.

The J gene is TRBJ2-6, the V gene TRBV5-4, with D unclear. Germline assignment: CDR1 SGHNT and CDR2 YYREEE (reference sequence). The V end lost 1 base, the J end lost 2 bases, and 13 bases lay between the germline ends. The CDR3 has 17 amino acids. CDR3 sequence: CASSLSSLVAGANVLTF. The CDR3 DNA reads TGTGCCAGCAGCTTGTCCTCCTTAGTCGCTGGGGCCAACGTCCTGACTTTC.

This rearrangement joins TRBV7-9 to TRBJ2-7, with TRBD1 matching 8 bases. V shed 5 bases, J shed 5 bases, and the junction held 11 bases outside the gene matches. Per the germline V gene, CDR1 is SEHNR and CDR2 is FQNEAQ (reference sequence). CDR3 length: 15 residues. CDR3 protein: CASSLDREWGDEQYF. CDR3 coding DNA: TGTGCCAGCAGCCTGGACAGGGAATGGGGCGACGAGCAGTACTTC. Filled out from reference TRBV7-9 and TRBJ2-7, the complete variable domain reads DTGVSQNPRHKITKRGQNVTFRCDPISEHNRLYWYRQTLGQGPEFLTYFQNEAQLEKSRLLSDRFSAERPKGSFSTLEIQRTEQGDSAMYLCASSLDREWGDEQYFGPGTRLTVT.

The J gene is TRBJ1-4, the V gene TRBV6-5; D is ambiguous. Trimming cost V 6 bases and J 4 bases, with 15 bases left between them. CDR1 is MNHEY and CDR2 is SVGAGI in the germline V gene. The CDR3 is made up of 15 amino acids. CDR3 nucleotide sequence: TGTGCCAGCAGAAGCCAGGTAGAACGTAATGAAAAACTGTTTTTT. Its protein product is CASRSQVERNEKLFF.

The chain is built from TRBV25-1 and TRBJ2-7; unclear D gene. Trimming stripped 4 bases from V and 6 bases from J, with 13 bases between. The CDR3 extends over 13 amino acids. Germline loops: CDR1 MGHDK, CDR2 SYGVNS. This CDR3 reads CASSVSWASEQYF. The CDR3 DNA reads TGTGCCAGCAGTGTTTCATGGGCTTCCGAGCAGTACTTC.

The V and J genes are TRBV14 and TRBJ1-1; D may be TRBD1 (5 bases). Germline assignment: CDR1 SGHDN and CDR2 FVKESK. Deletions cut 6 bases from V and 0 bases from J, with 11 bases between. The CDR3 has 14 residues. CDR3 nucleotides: TGTGCCAGCAGACATACAGGTATGAACACTGAAGCTTTCTTT. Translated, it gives CASRHTGMNTEAFF.

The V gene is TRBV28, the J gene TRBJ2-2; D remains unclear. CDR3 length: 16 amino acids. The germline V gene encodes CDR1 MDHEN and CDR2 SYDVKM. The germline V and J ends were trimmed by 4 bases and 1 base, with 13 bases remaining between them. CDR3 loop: CASSSFGGRNTGELFF. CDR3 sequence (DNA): TGTGCCAGCAGTTCCTTTGGTGGGCGGAACACCGGGGAGCTGTTTTTT.

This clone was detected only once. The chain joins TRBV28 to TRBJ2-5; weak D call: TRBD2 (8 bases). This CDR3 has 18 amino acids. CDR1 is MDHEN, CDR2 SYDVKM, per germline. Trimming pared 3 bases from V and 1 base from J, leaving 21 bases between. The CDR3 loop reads CASSLQREKGATQETQYF. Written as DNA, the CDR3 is TGTGCCAGCAGTTTGCAGCGGGAGAAGGGGGCTACCCAAGAGACCCAGTACTTC.

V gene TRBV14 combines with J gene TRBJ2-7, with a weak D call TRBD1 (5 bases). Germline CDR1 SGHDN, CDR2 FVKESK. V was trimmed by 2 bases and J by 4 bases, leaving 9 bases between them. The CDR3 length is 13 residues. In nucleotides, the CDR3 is TGTGCCAGCAGCCAAAGGGGTGGGTACGAGCAGTACTTC. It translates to CASSQRGGYEQYF.

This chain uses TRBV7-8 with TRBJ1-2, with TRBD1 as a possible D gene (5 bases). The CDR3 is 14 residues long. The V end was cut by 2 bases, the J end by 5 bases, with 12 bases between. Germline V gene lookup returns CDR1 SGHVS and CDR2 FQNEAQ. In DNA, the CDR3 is TGTGCCAGCAGCTTAAACTATGGGGGATATGGCTACACCTTC. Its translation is CASSLNYGGYGYTF.

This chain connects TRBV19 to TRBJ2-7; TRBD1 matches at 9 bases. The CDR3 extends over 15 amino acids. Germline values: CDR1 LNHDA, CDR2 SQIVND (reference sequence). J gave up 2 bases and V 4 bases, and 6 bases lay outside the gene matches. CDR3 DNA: TGTGCCAGTAGTACGCACCGGGACAGGGCCTACGAGCAGTACTTC. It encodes CASSTHRDRAYEQYF.

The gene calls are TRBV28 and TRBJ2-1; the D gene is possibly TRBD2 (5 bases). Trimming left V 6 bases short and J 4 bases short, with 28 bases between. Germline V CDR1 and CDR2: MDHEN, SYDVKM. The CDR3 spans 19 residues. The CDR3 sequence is CASRLPTERRTPTYNEQFF. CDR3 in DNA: TGTGCCAGCAGGTTACCCACTGAGCGGAGAACACCAACGTACAATGAGCAGTTCTTC.

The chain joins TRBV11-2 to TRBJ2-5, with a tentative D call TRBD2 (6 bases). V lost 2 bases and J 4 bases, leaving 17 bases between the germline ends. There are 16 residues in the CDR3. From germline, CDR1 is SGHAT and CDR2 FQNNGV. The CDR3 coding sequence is TGTGCCAGCAGCTTAATTGGGGCTAGCGTAGGAGAGACCCAGTACTTC. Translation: CASSLIGASVGETQYF.

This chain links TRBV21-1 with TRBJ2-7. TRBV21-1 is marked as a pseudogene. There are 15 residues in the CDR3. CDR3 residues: CASSKGSGVTYEQYF. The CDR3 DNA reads TGTGCCAGCAGCAAAGGATCAGGAGTAACCTACGAGCAGTACTTC.

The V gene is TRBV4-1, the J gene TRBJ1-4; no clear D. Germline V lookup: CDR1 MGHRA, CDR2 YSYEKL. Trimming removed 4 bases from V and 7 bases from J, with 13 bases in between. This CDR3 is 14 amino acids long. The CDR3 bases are TGCGCCAGCAGCCGGACCGTCGGGAGTGAAAAACTGTTTTTT. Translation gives CASSRTVGSEKLFF.

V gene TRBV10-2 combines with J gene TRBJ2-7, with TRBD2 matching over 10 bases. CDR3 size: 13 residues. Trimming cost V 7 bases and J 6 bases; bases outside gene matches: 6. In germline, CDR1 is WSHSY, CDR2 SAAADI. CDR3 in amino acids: CASKGTSALEQYF. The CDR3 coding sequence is TGCGCCAGCAAAGGGACTAGCGCGCTCGAGCAGTACTTC.